This T cell receptor (beta chain) stems from a study of coeliac disease. About the research overall: Coeliac patients had active, refractory type I, or gluten-free-diet-controlled disease. Study-wide results and limits: Intraepithelial and lamina propria fractions were not highly pure, so cross-contamination was possible. Control samples showed higher TRB and TRG clonality than intraepithelial and lamina propria samples in active celiac disease.

Comments on this clone: Antigen unknown.

Generated by immunoSEQ multiplex PCR, the TCRdb table keeps only in-frame clones and is missing some. The sample has about 6,700 clones; approximately 74% are singletons. V lost 2 bases and J 4 bases, leaving 8 bases between the germline ends. The CDR3 contains 13 residues. Germline values: CDR1 MNHEY, CDR2 SVGAGI. The J gene is TRBJ1-2, the V gene TRBV6-5; no clear D. Sequencing was performed on lamina propria lymphocytes from the gut. The source is a woman aged 18-29 years with active celiac disease. DNA of the CDR3: TGTGCCAGCAGTTACGACGGAGGCTATGGCTACACCTTC. Translation: CASSYDGGYGYTF.